The source of this T cell receptor (beta chain) is a study of OX40 agonist ivuxolimab in advanced cancers. Trimming stripped 0 bases from V and 7 bases from J, with 10 bases between. Germline V gene data show CDR1 as SGHDT and CDR2 as YYEEEE. The length of the CDR3 is 13 residues. The assay was immunoSEQ multiplex PCR, and TCRdb's table has in-frame clones only and misses some. The sample holds some 90,000 clones; roughly 93% are singletons and the top ten take approximately 0.3%. This TCR was sampled from an adult with an advanced solid tumor such as melanoma, head and neck, liver or kidney cancer. This sequence joins TRBV5-6 and TRBJ1-2, with D hard to call. The sample was CD4+ or CD8+ T cells sorted from blood, taken in a trial of the OX40 agonist ivuxolimab. In DNA form, the CDR3 reads TGTGCCAGCAGCTTGGCCGGGTTTCTTGGCTACACCTTC. Translated: CASSLAGFLGYTF.